These 27 T cell receptor beta chains were all obtained from the same sample, sequenced in a study of cytomegalovirus exposure and HLA in healthy donors. Primers: 60 Vbeta forward and 13 Jbeta reverse. The data were produced by immunoSEQ multiplex PCR, yet TCRdb's version contains in-frame clones alone and is incomplete. This table holds fewer than 250,000 clones, roughly 79% found once. The specimen sequenced was PBMCs. Source of these receptors: a male donor in good health and CMV-seronegative.

The rearrangement uses TRBV7-9 and TRBJ1-6; a weak D match, TRBD1 (6 bases). The V gene's germline CDR1 is SEHNR and CDR2 FQNEAQ (reference sequence). This CDR3 is built from 15 residues. Trimming left V 1 base short and J 6 bases short, with 10 bases between. In nucleotides, the CDR3 is TGTGCCAGCAGCTTAGAAGACAGGATTAATTCACCCCTCCACTTT. It is translated as CASSLEDRINSPLHF.

The chain is built from TRBV27 and TRBJ1-1; D possibly corresponds to TRBD1 (5 bases). The CDR3 contains 14 residues. Germline CDR1 MNHEY, CDR2 SMNVEV (reference sequence). The germline V and J ends were trimmed by 5 bases and 0 bases, with 10 bases remaining between them. DNA for the CDR3: TGTGCCAGCAGTAGGGCGGGGGTGAACACTGAAGCTTTCTTT. Its protein is CASSRAGVNTEAFF.

In this sample, this clone turned up a few times. The chain carries TRBV5-1 and TRBJ1-2, with D hard to call. The CDR3 spans 13 residues. V shed 4 bases and J shed 8 bases, with 15 bases lying between them. Germline CDR1 is SGHRS and CDR2 is YFSETQ. The CDR3 protein is CASSGEGRGGYTF. The CDR3 coding sequence is TGCGCCAGCAGCGGGGAAGGCCGCGGGGGCTACACCTTC.

This clone was seen more than once but under ten times. This chain uses TRBV7-9 with TRBJ2-3, with 9 bases fitting TRBD1. The J segment lost 2 bases and the V segment lost 5 bases, leaving 8 bases of the junction unmatched. The germline gives CDR1 SEHNR, CDR2 FQNEAQ (reference sequence). The CDR3 is 16 amino acids. The CDR3 reads CASSGLTGGLTDTQYF. CDR3 DNA sequence: TGTGCCAGCAGCGGCTTGACAGGGGGACTCACAGATACGCAGTATTTT.

This chain joins TRBV9 and TRBJ2-1; 7 bases match TRBD2. V dropped 3 bases and J dropped 1; count of bases not matched to a gene: 7. Per the germline V gene, CDR1 is SGDLS and CDR2 is YYNGEE. The CDR3 length is 16 residues. The CDR3 is CASSALAGPSYNEQFF. The CDR3 DNA follows: TGTGCCAGCAGCGCATTAGCGGGCCCTTCCTACAATGAGCAGTTCTTC.

This chain links TRBV27 with TRBJ2-7; TRBD2 agrees at 7 bases. Per germline, CDR1 MNHEY and CDR2 SMNVEV (reference sequence). V gave up 6 bases and J gave up 1 base; unmatched junction bases: 0. The CDR3 spans 12 residues. The CDR3 sequence: CASSGGSYEQYF. In DNA form, the CDR3 reads TGTGCCAGCAGCGGGGGGTCCTACGAGCAGTACTTC.

Comment on this clone: Mismatch with germline at one junction end may stem from a read error. The rearrangement joins TRBV7-9 to TRBJ2-7; D uncertain. From germline, CDR1 is SEHNR and CDR2 FQNEAQ (reference sequence). The CDR3 is 12 amino acids. CDR3 sequence: CSSSRDGYEQYF. The CDR3 DNA reads TGTTCCAGCAGCCGCGACGGGTACGAGCAGTACTTC.

The chain is built from TRBV5-4 and TRBJ1-2; weak D call: TRBD1 (5 bases). The germline V and J ends were trimmed by 0 bases and 7 bases, with 16 bases remaining between them. Germline V CDR1 and CDR2: SGHNT, YYREEE (reference sequence). The CDR3 runs 15 residues. CDR3 region: CASSLDEGREGGYTF. The CDR3 DNA is TGTGCCAGCAGCTTGGATGAGGGGCGGGAGGGTGGCTACACCTTC.

V usage is TRBV30 and J usage is TRBJ2-7; D is uncertain. The CDR3 is 14 amino acids. Trimming left V 5 bases short and J 0 bases short, with 14 bases between. Germline values: CDR1 GTSNPN, CDR2 SVGIG (reference sequence). The DNA for the CDR3 is TGTGCCTGGGCTCTGGGCACCTACTCCTACGAGCAGTACTTC. Its translation: CAWALGTYSYEQYF.

This clone was counted a single time. This chain connects TRBV27 to TRBJ2-7; perhaps TRBD2 as D (6 bases). Germline CDR1 reads MNHEY; CDR2 reads SMNVEV (reference sequence). Trimming took off 2 bases at V and 9 bases at J, with 17 bases between the two ends. The CDR3 sequence is 14 residues long. The CDR3 region has the DNA TGTGCCAGCAGTTTAAGTTCGGGGGTCGGGGTGCAGTACTTC. This gives the protein CASSLSSGVGVQYF.

The rearrangement uses TRBV6-5 and TRBJ2-7; 10 positions agree with TRBD1. The germline V gene has CDR1 MNHEY and CDR2 SVGAGI. V shed 10 bases, J shed 2 bases, and the junction held 5 bases outside the gene matches. The CDR3 extends over 13 amino acids. The CDR3 region is CATSDRGTYEQYF. As DNA, the CDR3 is TGTGCCACTTCGGACAGGGGGACCTACGAGCAGTACTTC.

Remarks on this clone: One end of the junction varies from germline; a read error may be responsible. V usage is TRBV27 and J usage is TRBJ2-7, with 7 bases that match TRBD2. CDR1 and CDR2 from the germline V gene are MNHEY and SMNVEV (reference sequence). The CDR3 consists of 14 residues. For the CDR3, the DNA is TGTGCCAGCAGTTTCAAAGGGAGGGCCTACGGGCAGTACTTC. This gives the protein CASSFKGRAYGQYF.

The V call is TRBV25-1, the J call TRBJ2-5; D gene ambiguous. The J call may be incorrect, as the DNA end agrees better with TRBJ2-7. The CDR3 length is 13 residues. From germline, CDR1 is MGHDK and CDR2 SYGVNS. The CDR3 region has the DNA TGTGCCAGCAGTGAATCTCCAGGCTACGAGCAGTACTTC. Translated: CASSESPGYEQYF.

This chain joins TRBV4-1 and TRBJ2-1; D is unclear. Germline V gene lookup returns CDR1 MGHRA and CDR2 YSYEKL. V was clipped by 0 bases and J by 1 base, with 16 bases between them. CDR3 length: 18 residues. The CDR3 DNA reads as TGCGCCAGCAGCCAAGAGATACCTCTGCTGAGATCCTACAATGAGCAGTTCTTC. This gives the protein CASSQEIPLLRSYNEQFF.

The CDR3 reads CASNYRADEQFF. CDR3 nucleotide sequence: TGTGCCAGCAACTACAGGGCGGATGAGCAGTTCTTC. The chain combines TRBV11-2 with TRBJ2-1, with D maybe TRBD1 (6 bases). The CDR3 is 12 residues long. The V end was cut by 7 bases, the J end by 8 bases, with 12 bases between. Germline V gene lookup returns CDR1 SGHAT and CDR2 FQNNGV.

This chain links TRBV14 with TRBJ2-7, with D hard to call. Germline V gene data show CDR1 as SGHDN and CDR2 as FVKESK. Trimming pared 5 bases from V and 4 bases from J, leaving 6 bases between. CDR3 length: 11 residues. This chain's CDR3 is CASSSSYEQYF. As DNA, the CDR3 is TGTGCCAGCAGCTCCAGTTACGAGCAGTACTTC. Together with reference TRBV14 and TRBJ2-7, the CDR3 gives the full variable domain: EAGVTQFPSHSVIEKGQTVTLRCDPISGHDNLYWYRRVMGKEIKFLLHFVKESKQDESGMPNNRFLAERTGGTYSTLKVQPAELEDSGVYFCASSSSYEQYFGPGTRLTVT.

V and J are TRBV5-5 and TRBJ2-2, with TRBD2 matching over 7 bases. With 2 bases clipped from V and 0 bases from J, the junction kept 4 bases outside the gene matches. The V gene's germline CDR1 is SGHKS and CDR2 YYEKEE (reference sequence). This CDR3 region has 16 residues. The CDR3 region is CASSFSGRPNTGELFF. The CDR3 region has the DNA TGTGCCAGCAGCTTCTCCGGGAGGCCGAACACCGGGGAGCTGTTTTTT. The full variable domain, with the rest looked up from reference TRBV5-5 and TRBJ2-2, is DAGVTQSPTHLIKTRGQQVTLRCSPISGHKSVSWYQQVLGQGPQFIFQYYEKEERGRGNFPDRFSARQFPNYSSELNVNALLLGDSALYLCASSFSGRPNTGELFFGEGSRLTVL.

This clone was seen a few times. The chain uses TRBV7-3 and TRBJ2-2; the D gene is possibly TRBD1 (6 bases). The CDR3 runs to 15 residues. Germline loops: CDR1 SGHTA, CDR2 FQGTGA. Trimming left V 3 bases short and J 6 bases short, with 14 bases between. The CDR3 DNA sequence: TGTGCCAGCAGCTTCAGGCAGGGGCCCCCCGGGGAGCTGTTTTTT. This codes for CASSFRQGPPGELFF.

This rearrangement joins TRBV7-3 to TRBJ2-7, with D possibly matching TRBD1 (6 bases). With 5 bases removed from V and 7 bases from J, the gap between germline ends came to 15 bases. The germline CDR1 and CDR2 sequences are SGHTA and FQGTGA. The CDR3 loop spans 13 amino acids. DNA for the CDR3: TGTGCCAGCAGCCCAGTGGGGGCAGGGGAGCAGTACTTC. This translates into CASSPVGAGEQYF.

This chain uses TRBV4-2 with TRBJ2-1; 7 bases match TRBD2. CDR1 LGHNA and CDR2 YNFKEQ come from the germline V gene. The CDR3 loop spans 14 amino acids. V shed 0 bases, J shed 7 bases, and the junction held 3 bases outside the gene matches. CDR3 sequence: CASSQDNGGNEQFF. In DNA form, the CDR3 reads TGTGCCAGCAGCCAAGATAACGGGGGGAATGAGCAGTTCTTC.

The rearrangement uses TRBV7-6 and TRBJ2-3; 13 nucleotides line up with TRBD2. Germline V lookup: CDR1 SGHVS, CDR2 FNYEAQ. V gave up 0 bases and J gave up 5 bases; unmatched junction bases: 2. The CDR3 runs 16 residues. The DNA of the CDR3 is TGTGCCAGCAGCTTAGCGACTAGCGGGAGGAAAGATACGCAGTATTTT. It specifies CASSLATSGRKDTQYF.

This clone was recorded a few times. The V and J genes are TRBV6-4 and TRBJ2-1, with D perhaps TRBD2 (6 bases). Germline CDR1 is MRHNA and CDR2 is SNTAGT. The V end lost 0 bases, the J end lost 7 bases, and 13 bases lay between the germline ends. The CDR3 extends over 15 amino acids. CDR3 in DNA: TGTGCCAGCAGTGACTCTGCGGGATCTTCGAATGAGCAGTTCTTC. Its protein is CASSDSAGSSNEQFF.

The chain recombines TRBV28 with TRBJ1-1; D is perhaps TRBD1 (6 bases). V shed 2 bases and J shed 11 bases, with 9 bases lying between them. The germline CDR1 and CDR2 sequences are MDHEN and SYDVKM. The CDR3 length is 11 residues. The CDR3: CASSLQGTAFF. The CDR3, as DNA: TGTGCCAGCAGTTTACAGGGGACGGCTTTCTTT.

This chain uses TRBV7-8 with TRBJ2-5; possibly TRBD2 for D (6 bases). Germline V lookup: CDR1 SGHVS, CDR2 FQNEAQ. Trimming took 5 bases from V and 5 from J, leaving 12 bases between them. This CDR3 comprises 13 residues. The CDR3 reads CASSTGAGETQYF. The CDR3 bases are TGTGCCAGCAGCACCGGGGCGGGGGAGACCCAGTACTTC.

This chain joins TRBV5-5 and TRBJ2-1; D may be TRBD2 (6 bases). The germline V gene has CDR1 SGHKS and CDR2 YYEKEE (reference sequence). The CDR3 extends over 16 amino acids. V lost 0 bases and J 4 bases, leaving 14 bases between the germline ends. CDR3 amino acids: CASSLEYGLQYNEQFF. For the CDR3, the DNA is TGTGCCAGCAGCTTGGAGTATGGACTACAGTACAATGAGCAGTTCTTC.

This clone was detected a few times. The rearrangement joins TRBV9 to TRBJ1-4, with D tentatively TRBD1 (5 bases). The CDR3 runs 13 residues. CDR1 is SGDLS, CDR2 YYNGEE, per germline. V was trimmed by 6 bases and J by 8 bases, leaving 14 bases between them. The CDR3 bases are TGTGCCAGCACCCGGGACGGAGGGGAAAAACTGTTTTTT. It translates to CASTRDGGEKLFF. The full variable domain, completed using reference TRBV9 and TRBJ1-4, is DSGVTQTPKHLITATGQRVTLRCSPRSGDLSVYWYQQSLDQGLQFLIQYYNGEERAKGNILERFSAQQFPDLHSELNLSSLELGDSALYFCASTRDGGEKLFFGSGTQLSVL.

The genes are TRBV2 and TRBJ2-5; 10 nucleotides match TRBD2. The CDR3 is 18 residues long. V lost 8 bases and J lost 5; bases outside the gene matches: 20. CDR1 is SNHLY and CDR2 is FYNNEI in the germline V gene. CDR3 sequence (DNA): TGTGCCAGCGGGGCTCAGAGCGGGGGGGCATTTTACTCGGAGACCCAGTACTTC. Residues: CASGAQSGGAFYSETQYF.